These 14 T cell receptor beta chains share one sample of origin, sequenced in a study of shared clonotypes between healthy human individuals. Naive CD8 populations comprised CD45RO-negative cells positively selected for CCR7, excluding terminally differentiated effector memory CD45RA+ cells. The data were produced by immunoSEQ multiplex PCR, yet TCRdb's version contains in-frame clones alone and is incomplete. In the table there are 2 million or so clones, about 95% of which are singletons. Sequenced material: naive CD8+ T cells sorted from blood. The receptors come from a man younger than 35 in good health.

A word on this clone: In the same sample, other DNA sequences code for this CDR3. This chain joins TRBV11-2 and TRBJ2-3; the D is unclear. The CDR3 contains 15 residues. Germline V lookup: CDR1 SGHAT, CDR2 FQNNGV. V lost 1 base to trimming and J lost 2 bases, with 10 bases between them. The CDR3, as DNA: TGTGCCAGCAGCTTAGGGGCGGCTTCCACAGATACGCAGTATTTT. Its protein is CASSLGAASTDTQYF.

The chain joins TRBV6-5 to TRBJ1-4; TRBD1 might be the D (6 bases). The CDR3 contains 16 residues. Germline loops: CDR1 MNHEY, CDR2 SVGAGI. Trimming cost V 0 bases and J 4 bases, with 12 bases left between them. The CDR3 DNA is TGTGCCAGCAGTTACTCGCCCGGACAGAGTAATGAAAAACTGTTTTTT. Translated: CASSYSPGQSNEKLFF.

The chain couples TRBV11-2 to TRBJ2-7; possible D gene TRBD1, 6 bases. Germline-derived CDR1 and CDR2 are SGHAT and FQNNGV. The V end lost 0 bases, the J end lost 2 bases, and 11 bases lay between the germline ends. There are 15 residues in the CDR3. The CDR3 spells CASSLEPGAAYEQYF. In nucleotides, the CDR3 is TGTGCCAGCAGCTTAGAGCCAGGGGCCGCCTACGAGCAGTACTTC.

The rearrangement joins TRBV10-3 to TRBJ2-7; D possibly corresponds to TRBD2 (5 bases). CDR3 length: 14 residues. The ends were cut back, 4 bases at V and 3 bases at J, with 13 bases in the middle. CDR1 is ENHRY, CDR2 SYGVKD, per germline. CDR3 region: CAISGASSHYEQYF. For the CDR3, the DNA is TGTGCCATCAGTGGGGCTAGCAGCCACTACGAGCAGTACTTC.

The gene calls are TRBV5-6 and TRBJ1-1; TRBD1 matches at 8 bases. This CDR3 has 18 amino acids. From germline, CDR1 is SGHDT and CDR2 YYEEEE. V was pared by 0 bases and J by 3 bases, with 13 bases of the junction left unmatched. Written as DNA, the CDR3 is TGTGCCAGCAGCTTGGGTCAGGGGGCGCTCGGGTCCGACACTGAAGCTTTCTTT. Translation gives CASSLGQGALGSDTEAFF.

In this sample, this clone turned up once. The chain recombines TRBV6-5 with TRBJ1-2; D gene ambiguous. The V end was cut by 0 bases, the J end by 0 bases, with 11 bases between. Germline V gene data show CDR1 as MNHEY and CDR2 as SVGAGI. The CDR3 is made up of 16 amino acids. The CDR3 loop is CASSYSSTGPNYGYTF. Written as DNA, the CDR3 is TGTGCCAGCAGTTACTCGTCGACCGGACCTAACTATGGCTACACCTTC.

This clone was observed once. The V and J genes are TRBV7-9 and TRBJ1-1; D is uncertain. The CDR3 runs to 13 residues. CDR1 is SEHNR, CDR2 FQNEAQ, per germline (reference sequence). Trimming cost V 6 bases and J 8 bases, with 16 bases left between them. The CDR3 loop reads CASSSGRLWEAFF. The CDR3 DNA follows: TGTGCCAGCAGTTCAGGACGGCTGTGGGAAGCTTTCTTT.

J is TRBJ2-1 and V is TRBV27, with D perhaps given as TRBD1 or TRBD2 (6 bases each). Per the germline V gene, CDR1 is MNHEY and CDR2 is SMNVEV (reference sequence). V lost 8 bases to trimming and J lost 7 bases, with 24 bases between them. The CDR3 contains 16 residues. For the CDR3, the DNA is TGTGCCAGCGGACCCTTGGGGGGCTCTACTTGGAATGAGCAGTTCTTC. Translation gives CASGPLGGSTWNEQFF.

As regards this clone: This same CDR3 is encoded by further DNA sequences in the sample. The gene calls are TRBV5-6 and TRBJ2-7; D not resolved. CDR3 length equals 12 residues. The V end was cut by 2 bases, the J end by 4 bases, with 7 bases between. The germline V gene encodes CDR1 SGHDT and CDR2 YYEEEE. This CDR3 reads CASSFLSYEQYF. CDR3 in DNA: TGTGCCAGCAGCTTTCTGTCATACGAGCAGTACTTC.

This CDR3 reads CASSESRGGTYNEQFF. The DNA for the CDR3 is TGTGCCAGCAGTGAATCCCGGGGGGGGACCTACAATGAGCAGTTCTTC. The chain recombines TRBV2 with TRBJ2-1; 8 bases match TRBD2. J lost 2 bases, V lost 2 bases, and 5 bases had no gene match. There are 16 residues in the CDR3. The V gene's germline CDR1 is SNHLY and CDR2 FYNNEI.

A word on this clone: One junction end does not reproduce the germline sequence, and a read error may be involved. This CDR3 is also generated by other DNA sequences in the sample. This sequence joins TRBV7-7 and TRBJ2-3; D unclear. The germline CDR1 and CDR2 sequences are SSHAT and FNYEAQ (reference sequence). The CDR3 contains 13 residues. The CDR3 sequence is CASSLGFTDTQYF. CDR3 nucleotides: TGTGCTAGCAGCCTGGGATTCACAGATACGCAGTATTTT. Drawing the rest from reference TRBV7-7 and TRBJ2-3, the complete variable domain is GAGVSQSPRYKVTKRGQDVTLRCDPISSHATLYWYQQALGQGPEFLTYFNYEAQPDKSGLPSDRFSAERPEGSISTLTIQRTEQRDSAMYRCASSLGFTDTQYFGPGTRLTVL.

The chain carries TRBV30 and TRBJ2-1; TRBD1 matches at 9 bases. Germline lookup yields CDR1 GTSNPN and CDR2 SVGIG (reference sequence). This CDR3 has 15 amino acids. V dropped 5 bases and J dropped 4; count of bases not matched to a gene: 9. CDR3 in amino acids: CAWETGQGKYNEQFF. For the CDR3, the DNA is TGTGCCTGGGAGACAGGACAGGGGAAATACAATGAGCAGTTCTTC.

J is TRBJ2-1 and V is TRBV2; TRBD2 matches 8 bases. The CDR3 runs to 16 residues. The V and J ends lost 2 bases and 4 bases, in that order; junction bases with no gene match: 7. From germline, CDR1 is SNHLY and CDR2 FYNNEI. The CDR3 region is CASSEPSTSGYNEQFF. In DNA, the CDR3 is TGTGCCAGCAGTGAACCTTCTACTAGCGGATACAATGAGCAGTTCTTC.

The rearrangement uses TRBV6-5 and TRBJ1-2, with D tentatively TRBD1 (5 bases). V was pared by 5 bases and J by 3 bases, with 16 bases between. Germline V lookup: CDR1 MNHEY, CDR2 SVGAGI. The CDR3 length is 15 residues. CDR3 DNA sequence: TGTGCCAGCAGTCCCACCTGGGGCGGCGACTATGGCTACACCTTC. The encoded protein is CASSPTWGGDYGYTF.